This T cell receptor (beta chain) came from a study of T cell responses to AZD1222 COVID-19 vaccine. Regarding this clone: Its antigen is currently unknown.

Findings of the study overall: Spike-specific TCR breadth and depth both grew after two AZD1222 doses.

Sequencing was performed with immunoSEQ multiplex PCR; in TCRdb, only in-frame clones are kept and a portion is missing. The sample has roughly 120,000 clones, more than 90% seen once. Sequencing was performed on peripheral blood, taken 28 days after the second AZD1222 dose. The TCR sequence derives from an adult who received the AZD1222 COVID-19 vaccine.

CDR3 bases: TGTGCCAGCAGCCCTACGGGCGGGGGTAGGGGCAATGAGCAGTTCTTC. It translates to CASSPTGGGRGNEQFF. The chain carries TRBV7-9 and TRBJ2-1; 7 nucleotides match TRBD2. Germline CDR1 SEHNR, CDR2 FQNEAQ (reference sequence). The CDR3 has 16 amino acids. J gave up 6 bases and V 5 bases, and 13 bases lay outside the gene matches.